One sample yielded the 30 T cell receptor beta chains listed below, sequenced in a study of T cells in localized non-small cell lung cancer. Profiled with immunoSEQ multiplex PCR; TCRdb holds only in-frame clones, not every one. The data contain around 78,000 clones, around 81% of them seen just once; the ten biggest clones take up approximately 9.6%. The sequences come from peripheral blood, collected before any cancer treatment. The source of these receptors is a female donor at least 60 years old with stage I lung adenocarcinoma.

This chain uses TRBV4-1 with TRBJ1-2; D might be TRBD1 (5 bases). The germline V and J ends were trimmed by 1 base and 3 bases, with 15 bases remaining between them. There are 16 residues in the CDR3. Germline V gene lookup returns CDR1 MGHRA and CDR2 YSYEKL. The CDR3 sequence is CASSQGLGARDYGYTF. The CDR3 DNA follows: TGCGCCAGCAGCCAAGGATTAGGGGCGCGAGACTATGGCTACACCTTC.

In this sample, this clone turned up a few times. J is TRBJ2-1 and V is TRBV10-3, with D possibly being TRBD1 (5 bases). Germline CDR1 and CDR2: ENHRY and SYGVKD. CDR3 length: 13 residues. V lost 2 bases, J lost 5 bases, and 7 bases lay in between. The CDR3 coding sequence is TGTGCCATCAGTGAGGGACAAGACAATGAGCAGTTCTTC. It translates to CAISEGQDNEQFF.

The V gene is TRBV19, the J gene TRBJ1-1; unclear D gene. Trimming shortened V by 8 bases and J by 1 base, and 14 bases separated the two germline ends. The CDR3 has 14 amino acids. Germline V lookup: CDR1 LNHDA, CDR2 SQIVND (reference sequence). The CDR3 region is CASQQIWPNTEAFF. The CDR3 region has the DNA TGTGCCAGTCAGCAAATTTGGCCGAACACTGAAGCTTTCTTT.

The genes are TRBV10-2 and TRBJ2-1; D is uncertain. CDR1 and CDR2 (germline): WSHSY, SAAADI. The CDR3 consists of 12 residues. Trimming took 2 bases from V and 7 from J, leaving 6 bases between them. The CDR3, as DNA: TGCGCCAGCAGTGAGAGGCAAAATGAGCAGTTCTTC. Translating it yields CASSERQNEQFF.

The chain links TRBV6-1 to TRBJ1-5; 8 bases match TRBD1. With 10 bases clipped from V and 1 base from J, the junction kept 9 bases outside the gene matches. The CDR3 is 15 amino acids. The germline V gene encodes CDR1 MNHNS and CDR2 SASEGT. The chain's CDR3 is CAIRTGQLSNQPQHF. For the CDR3, the DNA is TGTGCCATCAGGACAGGGCAATTAAGCAATCAGCCCCAGCATTTT.

V is TRBV19 and J is TRBJ1-2; D may be TRBD1 (6 bases). The CDR3 length is 13 residues. Germline assignment: CDR1 LNHDA and CDR2 SQIVND (reference sequence). V lost 7 bases, J lost 7 bases, and 16 bases lay in between. The CDR3 is CASTPDRIRGYTF. The CDR3 nucleotides are TGTGCCAGTACCCCCGACAGGATTCGTGGCTACACCTTC.

This chain links TRBV10-3 with TRBJ2-5; D is ambiguous. The germline CDR1 and CDR2 sequences are ENHRY and SYGVKD. Trimming took off 7 bases at V and 5 bases at J, with 11 bases between the two ends. This CDR3 has 12 residues. CDR3 coding DNA: TGTGCCATCAAGGCAGAACGGGAGACCCAGTACTTC. This encodes CAIKAERETQYF.

A single count supports this clone. The CDR3: CASSEEAGWGEAFF. The CDR3 DNA is TGTGCCAGCAGTGAAGAGGCAGGATGGGGAGAAGCTTTCTTT. V usage is TRBV2 and J usage is TRBJ1-1; D gene ambiguous. CDR1 is SNHLY and CDR2 is FYNNEI in the germline V gene. Trimming cost V 1 base and J 8 bases, with 14 bases left between them. The CDR3 covers 14 residues.

The rearrangement uses TRBV19 and TRBJ2-7; tentatively, D is TRBD1 or TRBD2 (6 bases each). The CDR3 extends over 14 amino acids. V dropped 6 bases and J dropped 3 bases, with 15 bases sitting between them. Germline assignment: CDR1 LNHDA and CDR2 SQIVND (reference sequence). For the CDR3, the DNA is TGTGCCAGTAGAGCCGGAGGGGGTGTCTACGAGCAGTACTTC. Amino acid sequence: CASRAGGGVYEQYF.

The chain carries TRBV7-9 and TRBJ2-3; 9 nucleotides match TRBD2. The CDR3 runs to 15 residues. J gave up 7 bases and V 4 bases, and 9 bases lay outside the gene matches. CDR1 and CDR2 (germline): SEHNR, FQNEAQ (reference sequence). CDR3 residues: CASSSIAGVGHTQYF. DNA of the CDR3: TGTGCCAGCAGCTCAATAGCGGGAGTGGGCCATACGCAGTATTTT.

The gene calls are TRBV7-2 and TRBJ1-6; D gene ambiguous. Germline V gene data show CDR1 as SGHTA and CDR2 as FQGNSA. V shed 4 bases and J shed 10 bases, with 8 bases lying between them. This CDR3 has 12 residues. In DNA form, the CDR3 reads TGTGCCAGCAGCTCCCCGTCCTCACCCCTCCACTTT. Its protein is CASSSPSSPLHF.

The rearrangement uses TRBV6-5 and TRBJ1-1; D call uncertain. Trimming took off 6 bases at V and 4 bases at J, with 9 bases between the two ends. Germline CDR1 and CDR2: MNHEY and SVGAGI. The CDR3 consists of 12 residues. Here the CDR3 DNA reads TGTGCCAGCAGCGAGGAGAGCACTGAAGCTTTCTTT. This gives the protein CASSEESTEAFF.

The V gene is TRBV7-2, the J gene TRBJ2-3, with D hard to call. Trimming removed 3 bases at V and 11 bases at J, with 15 bases between. Germline CDR1 and CDR2: SGHTA and FQGNSA. The length of the CDR3 is 13 residues. CDR3 coding DNA: TGTGCCAGCAGCTTGCGCGGCCAAGACTGGCAGTATTTT. Amino acid sequence: CASSLRGQDWQYF. Looking up the rest from reference TRBV7-2 and TRBJ2-3 gives the full variable domain: GAGVSQSPSNKVTEKGKDVELRCDPISGHTALYWYRQSLGQGLEFLIYFQGNSAPDKSGLPSDRFSAERTGGSVSTLTIQRTQQEDSAVYLCASSLRGQDWQYFGPGTRLTVL.

V is TRBV5-4 and J is TRBJ1-1, with D possibly matching TRBD1 (5 bases). Germline V gives CDR1 SGHNT, CDR2 YYREEE (reference sequence). The length of the CDR3 is 16 residues. V lost 1 base, J lost 0 bases, and 13 bases lay in between. In DNA form, the CDR3 reads TGTGCCAGCAGCTTGAGGGGCGGGGTGATGAACACTGAAGCTTTCTTT. It encodes CASSLRGGVMNTEAFF.

The V and J genes are TRBV2 and TRBJ1-5; D remains unclear. Looked up from germline, CDR1 is SNHLY and CDR2 is FYNNEI. The CDR3 spans 12 residues. V was pared by 5 bases and J by 0 bases, with 2 bases between. Here the CDR3 reads CASSNSNQPQHF. CDR3 coding DNA: TGTGCCAGCAGTAATAGCAATCAGCCCCAGCATTTT.

The chain links TRBV19 to TRBJ2-7, with 7 positions matching TRBD1. There are 14 residues in the CDR3. Trimming at V came to 1 base and at J to 3 bases, leaving 3 bases not matched to a gene. Germline V gene lookup returns CDR1 LNHDA and CDR2 SQIVND (reference sequence). CDR3 loop: CASSIGGQSYEQYF. The CDR3 nucleotides are TGTGCCAGTAGTATAGGGGGACAGAGCTACGAGCAGTACTTC.

The chain carries TRBV4-3 and TRBJ1-2; D perhaps matches TRBD1 (6 bases). V was shortened by 1 base and J by 6 bases, with 15 bases between the two germline ends. Germline V gives CDR1 LGHNA, CDR2 YSLEER. The CDR3 is 15 residues long. CDR3 nucleotides: TGCGCCAGCAGCCAAGCCCCCCGGGGGGCGAATGGCTACACCTTC. The encoded protein is CASSQAPRGANGYTF.

V and J are TRBV27 and TRBJ2-7, with D perhaps matching TRBD2 (7 bases). The CDR3 spans 16 residues. Germline lookup yields CDR1 MNHEY and CDR2 SMNVEV (reference sequence). The V and J ends lost 2 bases and 2 bases respectively, with 16 bases between them. Written as DNA, the CDR3 is TGTGCCAGCAGTTTAGGGGGGGCTGGGGTAACCTACGAGCAGTACTTC. This sequence encodes CASSLGGAGVTYEQYF.

The chain couples TRBV30 to TRBJ1-2; D is undetermined. CDR1 and CDR2 (germline): GTSNPN, SVGIG (reference sequence). Trimming took 1 base from V and 4 from J, leaving 7 bases between them. The CDR3 covers 12 residues. CDR3 bases: TGTGCCTGGAGTGGTTCTCTCTATGGCTACACCTTC. Its protein product is CAWSGSLYGYTF.

This rearrangement joins TRBV27 to TRBJ1-3; D gene ambiguous. Germline loops: CDR1 MNHEY, CDR2 SMNVEV (reference sequence). With 0 bases removed from V and 4 bases from J, the gap between germline ends came to 10 bases. This CDR3 is 15 amino acids long. DNA for the CDR3: TGTGCCAGCAGTTTATCGGTAGGAGGCGGAAACACCATATATTTT. It encodes CASSLSVGGGNTIYF.

The chain has TRBV30 and TRBJ1-2; D is uncertain. CDR3 size: 15 residues. Germline V gene data show CDR1 as GTSNPN and CDR2 as SVGIG (reference sequence). V was cut by 3 bases and J by 3 bases, with 17 bases left in between. The CDR3 DNA sequence: TGTGCCTGGAGGCGGAGTTTAGGCTATGACTATGGCTACACCTTC. Encoded protein: CAWRRSLGYDYGYTF.

For the CDR3, the DNA is TGTGCCAGCAGTGTTTGGGGGAACACTGAAGCTTTCTTT. It encodes CASSVWGNTEAFF. This sequence joins TRBV2 and TRBJ1-1; D call uncertain. This CDR3 has 13 amino acids. Trimming removed 4 bases at V and 1 base at J, with 7 bases between. Germline CDR1 SNHLY, CDR2 FYNNEI.

This clone occurred once. This chain uses TRBV28 with TRBJ2-1; 10 nucleotides match TRBD2. Trimming took 1 base from V and 0 from J; bases not matched to a gene: 3. The CDR3 loop spans 17 amino acids. The germline V gene encodes CDR1 MDHEN and CDR2 SYDVKM. The CDR3 region is CASSLSAGGSSYNEQFF. DNA for the CDR3: TGTGCCAGCAGTTTATCAGCGGGAGGGAGCTCCTACAATGAGCAGTTCTTC.

This clone was seen only once. This sequence joins TRBV11-2 and TRBJ2-1; D not certain. Germline V CDR1 and CDR2: SGHAT, FQNNGV. The CDR3 sequence is 13 residues long. The germline V and J ends were trimmed by 6 bases and 7 bases, with 13 bases remaining between them. CDR3 loop: CASRTHPGNEQFF. The CDR3 DNA reads as TGTGCCAGCAGAACTCACCCTGGGAATGAGCAGTTCTTC.

The sample holds many counts of this clone. This chain joins TRBV20-1 and TRBJ1-2; D is possibly TRBD1 (5 bases). The CDR3 spans 11 residues. Germline V gene lookup returns CDR1 DFQATT and CDR2 SNEGSKA (reference sequence). Trimming removed 5 bases from V and 7 bases from J, with 11 bases in between. CDR3 sequence (DNA): TGCAGTGCTTTCCAGGGCATTGGCTACACCTTC. It codes for CSAFQGIGYTF.

To note about this clone: One junction end does not reproduce the germline sequence, and a read error may be involved. The rearrangement joins TRBV28 to TRBJ2-5, with D maybe TRBD2 (5 bases). The CDR3 is 14 residues long. Germline loops: CDR1 MDHEN, CDR2 SYDVKM. The CDR3 bases are TGTGTCAGCAGTTTATCCCTCGGACTGGGGACCCAGTACTTC. Protein: CVSSLSLGLGTQYF.

This clone was picked up one time. V usage is TRBV25-1 and J usage is TRBJ2-3, with 10 bases matching TRBD1. This CDR3 region has 16 residues. Germline trimming cut 3 bases from V and 0 bases from J; bases unmatched to any gene: 3. Per germline, CDR1 MGHDK and CDR2 SYGVNS. CDR3 sequence reads: CASSEWTGGSTDTQYF. CDR3 DNA: TGTGCCAGCAGTGAGTGGACAGGGGGGAGCACAGATACGCAGTATTTT. The entire variable domain, with the rest obtained from reference TRBV25-1 and TRBJ2-3, is as follows: EADIYQTPRYLVIGTGKKITLECSQTMGHDKMYWYQQDPGMELHLIHYSYGVNSTEKGDLSSESTVSRIRTEHFPLTLESARPSHTSQYLCASSEWTGGSTDTQYFGPGTRLTVL.

This clone showed up just a few times. The chain carries TRBV7-3 and TRBJ1-2, with D perhaps matching TRBD1 (6 bases). Germline CDR1 is SGHTA and CDR2 is FQGTGA. V lost 3 bases to trimming and J lost 7 bases, with 18 bases between them. This CDR3 spans 15 amino acids. The CDR3 region has the DNA TGTGCCAGCAGCTTCGGTAGAGGGGGGGTTGCTGGCTACACCTTC. Encoded protein: CASSFGRGGVAGYTF.

The chain is built from TRBV19 and TRBJ1-4; 7 positions agree with TRBD1. Germline V gene data show CDR1 as LNHDA and CDR2 as SQIVND (reference sequence). The junction had 15 bases not matched to a gene; V was cut back by 6 bases and J by 5 bases. The CDR3 consists of 17 residues. CDR3 residues: CASRRGLMDRSNEKLFF. CDR3 bases: TGTGCCAGTAGGAGGGGGCTTATGGACAGGTCGAATGAAAAACTGTTTTTT.

The V gene is TRBV10-2, the J gene TRBJ2-1; the match to TRBD2 covers 12 bases. Unmatched junction bases numbered 7, after V lost 3 bases and J lost 7 bases. The CDR3 is 16 amino acids. Germline V gene sequence: CDR1 WSHSY, CDR2 SAAADI. The CDR3 sequence is CASSDFLAGGRNEQFF. As DNA, the CDR3 is TGCGCCAGCAGTGACTTTCTAGCGGGGGGGCGAAATGAGCAGTTCTTC.